This T cell receptor beta chain was captured in a study of shared clonotypes between healthy human individuals. This table comes from immunoSEQ multiplex PCR, and its TCRdb copy is limited to in-frame clones, with some not included. This repertoire shows around 330,000 clones, approximately 79% found once; its top ten account for about a tenth. The CD4+ fraction was divided into a CD45RA+ naive subset and a CD45RA-negative memory subset. Material for sequencing was memory CD4+ T cells sorted from blood. Subset here: CD45RA-negative fraction. The TCR sequence derives from a man aged 25 to 40 in good health.

The CDR3 coding sequence is TGTGCCAGCAGCGGGGACACGAACACTGAAGCTTTCTTT. It yields the protein CASSGDTNTEAFF. The V call is TRBV2, the J call TRBJ1-1; D possibly corresponds to TRBD1 (6 bases). Germline CDR1 and CDR2: SNHLY and FYNNEI. Trimming took off 6 bases at V and 1 base at J, with 9 bases between the two ends. CDR3 length: 13 amino acids.